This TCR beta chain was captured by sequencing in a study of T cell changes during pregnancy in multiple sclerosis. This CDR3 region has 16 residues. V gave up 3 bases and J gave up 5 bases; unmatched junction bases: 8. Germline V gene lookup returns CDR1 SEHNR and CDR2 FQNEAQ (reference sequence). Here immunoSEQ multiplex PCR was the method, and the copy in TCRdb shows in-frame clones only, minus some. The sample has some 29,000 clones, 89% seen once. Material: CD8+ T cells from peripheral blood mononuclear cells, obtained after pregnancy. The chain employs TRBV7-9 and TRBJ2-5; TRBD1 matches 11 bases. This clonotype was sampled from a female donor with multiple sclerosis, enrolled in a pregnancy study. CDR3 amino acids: CASSFLLDRGQETQYF. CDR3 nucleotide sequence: TGTGCCAGCAGCTTCCTATTGGACAGGGGGCAGGAGACCCAGTACTTC.